What follows are 8 T cell receptor beta chains derived from one specimen sequenced in a study of T cell responses to AZD1222 COVID-19 vaccine. The repertoire was sequenced with immunoSEQ multiplex PCR; TCRdb's copy has only in-frame clones and lacks some. The table includes around 130,000 clones, just under 95% detected once. The specimen was peripheral blood, collected on day 0 of AZD1222 vaccination. The receptors come from an adult in good health.

The chain has TRBV27 and TRBJ2-1; D gene ambiguous. This CDR3 region has 13 residues. From germline, CDR1 is MNHEY and CDR2 SMNVEV (reference sequence). Trimming left V 3 bases short and J 6 bases short, with 9 bases between. The CDR3: CASSFQKGNEQFF. In nucleotides, the CDR3 is TGTGCCAGCAGTTTTCAGAAAGGCAATGAGCAGTTCTTC.

This clone showed up just once. This chain uses TRBV20-1 with TRBJ1-6; D is possibly TRBD1 (6 bases). This CDR3 spans 14 amino acids. Trimming shortened V by 3 bases and J by 10 bases, and 16 bases separated the two germline ends. Germline loops: CDR1 DFQATT, CDR2 SNEGSKA (reference sequence). CDR3 region: CSASDQSRGSPLHF. DNA for the CDR3: TGCAGTGCTAGTGATCAGAGCAGGGGATCACCCCTCCACTTT.

The chain carries TRBV6-2 or TRBV6-3 and TRBJ2-3, with 10 positions matching TRBD2. Trimming removed 6 bases from V and 1 base from J; junction bases left unmatched: 13. Germline V gene sequence: CDR1 MNHEY, CDR2 SVGEGT. The CDR3 has 18 residues. CDR3 in amino acids: CASSKRTSGPWGTDTQYF. The CDR3 nucleotides read TGTGCCAGCAGCAAAAGGACTAGCGGTCCCTGGGGCACAGATACGCAGTATTTT.

V gene TRBV5-1 combines with J gene TRBJ2-1; tentatively, D is TRBD1 (5 bases). Germline V CDR1 and CDR2: SGHRS, YFSETQ. This CDR3 has 15 amino acids. Trimming pared 7 bases from V and 3 bases from J, leaving 17 bases between. The CDR3 DNA follows: TGCGCCAGCTCCTCGACAGTGAGTCTCTACAATGAGCAGTTCTTC. This gives the protein CASSSTVSLYNEQFF.

V is TRBV27 and J is TRBJ1-1; 10 bases match TRBD1. The CDR3 has 14 residues. Losses at the gene ends were 2 bases for V and 4 bases for J; bases not matched to a gene: 1. Germline lookup yields CDR1 MNHEY and CDR2 SMNVEV (reference sequence). The CDR3 loop is CASSLGQGGTEAFF. In DNA, the CDR3 is TGTGCCAGCAGTTTAGGACAGGGGGGCACTGAAGCTTTCTTT.

The chain combines TRBV14 with TRBJ1-1, with 7 positions matching TRBD1. After removal of 4 bases from V and 6 bases from J, the junction contained 14 bases not matched to a gene. Per the germline V gene, CDR1 is SGHDN and CDR2 is FVKESK. This CDR3 has 16 amino acids. The CDR3 protein is CASSPLSTGSIAEAFF. In DNA, the CDR3 is TGTGCCAGCAGCCCCCTATCGACAGGGAGTATAGCTGAAGCTTTCTTT. Full variable domain (missing parts from reference TRBV14 and TRBJ1-1): EAGVTQFPSHSVIEKGQTVTLRCDPISGHDNLYWYRRVMGKEIKFLLHFVKESKQDESGMPNNRFLAERTGGTYSTLKVQPAELEDSGVYFCASSPLSTGSIAEAFFGQGTRLTVV.

The rearrangement links TRBV7-9 to TRBJ2-2, with 10 bases identical to TRBD2. The V and J ends lost 11 bases and 5 bases, in that order; junction bases with no gene match: 11. Germline-derived CDR1 and CDR2 are SEHNR and FQNEAQ (reference sequence). The CDR3 spans 15 residues. The CDR3, as DNA: TGTGCCGTACCGGGACTAGCGTTGAGGACCGGGGAGCTGTTTTTT. Protein sequence: CAVPGLALRTGELFF. The whole variable domain, filled in from reference TRBV7-9 and TRBJ2-2, reads DTGVSQNPRHKITKRGQNVTFRCDPISEHNRLYWYRQTLGQGPEFLTYFQNEAQLEKSRLLSDRFSAERPKGSFSTLEIQRTEQGDSAMYLCAVPGLALRTGELFFGEGSRLTVL.

Worth noting for this clone: The same CDR3 also results from other DNA sequences found in this sample. The chain couples TRBV28 to TRBJ1-5, with D maybe TRBD1 (6 bases). CDR1 is MDHEN and CDR2 is SYDVKM in the germline V gene. V dropped 3 bases and J dropped 0 bases, with 9 bases sitting between them. The CDR3 runs to 15 residues. CDR3 bases: TGTGCCAGCAGTTTCAGGGGACCTAGCAATCAGCCCCAGCATTTT. Translation gives CASSFRGPSNQPQHF.